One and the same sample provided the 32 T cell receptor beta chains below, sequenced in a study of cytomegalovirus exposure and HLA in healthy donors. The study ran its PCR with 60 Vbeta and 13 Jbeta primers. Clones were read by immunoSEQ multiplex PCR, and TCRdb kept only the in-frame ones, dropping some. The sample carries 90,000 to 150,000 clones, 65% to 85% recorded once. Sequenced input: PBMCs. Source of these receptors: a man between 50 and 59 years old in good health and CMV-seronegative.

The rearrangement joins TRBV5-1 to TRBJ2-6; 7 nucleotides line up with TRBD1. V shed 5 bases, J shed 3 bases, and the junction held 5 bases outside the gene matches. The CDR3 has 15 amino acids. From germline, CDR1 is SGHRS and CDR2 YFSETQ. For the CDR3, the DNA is TGCGCCAGCAGACCTGACAGGGTTGGGGCCAACGTCCTGACTTTC. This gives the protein CASRPDRVGANVLTF.

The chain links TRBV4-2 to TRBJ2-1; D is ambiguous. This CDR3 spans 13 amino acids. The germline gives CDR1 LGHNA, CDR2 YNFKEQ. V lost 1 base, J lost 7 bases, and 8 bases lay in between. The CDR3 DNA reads TGTGCCAGCAGCCAAGGGGCGTGGAATGAGCAGTTCTTC. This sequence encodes CASSQGAWNEQFF.

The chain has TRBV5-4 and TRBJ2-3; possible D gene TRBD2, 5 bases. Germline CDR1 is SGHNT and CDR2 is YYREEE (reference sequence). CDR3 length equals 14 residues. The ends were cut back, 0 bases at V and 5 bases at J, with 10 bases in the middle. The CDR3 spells CASSLVRAEDTQYF. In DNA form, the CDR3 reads TGTGCCAGCAGCTTGGTGCGGGCCGAAGATACGCAGTATTTT.

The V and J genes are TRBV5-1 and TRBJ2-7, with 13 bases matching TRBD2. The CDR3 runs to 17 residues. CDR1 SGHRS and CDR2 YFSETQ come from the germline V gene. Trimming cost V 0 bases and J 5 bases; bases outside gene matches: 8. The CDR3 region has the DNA TGCGCCAGCAGCTTGGTAGTTGGGACTAGCGGGACCAACGAGCAGTACTTC. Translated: CASSLVVGTSGTNEQYF.

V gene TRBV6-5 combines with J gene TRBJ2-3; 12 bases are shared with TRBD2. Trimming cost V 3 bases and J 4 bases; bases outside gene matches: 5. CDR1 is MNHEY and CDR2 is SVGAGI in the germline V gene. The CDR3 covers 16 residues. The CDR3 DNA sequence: TGTGCCAGCAGTTATTCTAGCGGGAGGGCCGCAGATACGCAGTATTTT. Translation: CASSYSSGRAADTQYF.

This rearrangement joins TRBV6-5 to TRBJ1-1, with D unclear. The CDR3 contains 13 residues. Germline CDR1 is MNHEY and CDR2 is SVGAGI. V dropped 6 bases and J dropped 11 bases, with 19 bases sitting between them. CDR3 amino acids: CASSPPGTVWAFF. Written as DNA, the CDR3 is TGTGCCAGCAGCCCCCCGGGAACCGTGTGGGCTTTCTTT.

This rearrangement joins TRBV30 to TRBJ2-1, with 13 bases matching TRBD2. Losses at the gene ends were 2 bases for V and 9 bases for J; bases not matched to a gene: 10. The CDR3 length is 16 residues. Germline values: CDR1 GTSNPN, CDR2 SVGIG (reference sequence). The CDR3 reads CAWSPYTSGGAPEQFF. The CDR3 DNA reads TGTGCCTGGAGTCCCTACACTAGCGGGGGGGCACCTGAGCAGTTCTTC.

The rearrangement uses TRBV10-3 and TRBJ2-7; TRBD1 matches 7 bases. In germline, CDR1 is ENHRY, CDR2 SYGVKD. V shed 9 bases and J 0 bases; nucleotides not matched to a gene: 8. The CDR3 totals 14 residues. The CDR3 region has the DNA TGTGCCATGGACACAGGGGACGGCTCCTACGAGCAGTACTTC. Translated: CAMDTGDGSYEQYF.

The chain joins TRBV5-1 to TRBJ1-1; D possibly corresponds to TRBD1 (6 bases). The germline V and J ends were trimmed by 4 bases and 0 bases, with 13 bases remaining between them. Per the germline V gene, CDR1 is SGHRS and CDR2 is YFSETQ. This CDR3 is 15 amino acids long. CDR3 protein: CASSGGDRMNTEAFF. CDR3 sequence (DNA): TGCGCCAGCAGCGGAGGAGACAGGATGAACACTGAAGCTTTCTTT.

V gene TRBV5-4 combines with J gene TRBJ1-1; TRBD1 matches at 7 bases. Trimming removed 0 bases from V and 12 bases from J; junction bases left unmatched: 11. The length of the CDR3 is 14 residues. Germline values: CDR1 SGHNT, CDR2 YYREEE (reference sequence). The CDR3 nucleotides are TGTGCCAGCAGCTTGGGGGGGTGGACAGGCAAAACTTTCTTT. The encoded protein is CASSLGGWTGKTFF.

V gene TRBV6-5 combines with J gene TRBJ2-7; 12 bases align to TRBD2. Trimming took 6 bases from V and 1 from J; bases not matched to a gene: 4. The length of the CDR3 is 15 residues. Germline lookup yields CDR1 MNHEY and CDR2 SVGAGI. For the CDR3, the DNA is TGTGCCAGCAGAACTGGACTAGCGGGATCCTACGAGCAGTACTTC. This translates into CASRTGLAGSYEQYF.

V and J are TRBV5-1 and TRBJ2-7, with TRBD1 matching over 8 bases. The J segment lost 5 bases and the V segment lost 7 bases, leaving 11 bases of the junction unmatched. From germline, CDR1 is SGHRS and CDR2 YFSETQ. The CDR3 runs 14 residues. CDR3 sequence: CASQPGTGSHEQYF. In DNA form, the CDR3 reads TGCGCCAGCCAACCCGGGACAGGTTCCCACGAGCAGTACTTC.

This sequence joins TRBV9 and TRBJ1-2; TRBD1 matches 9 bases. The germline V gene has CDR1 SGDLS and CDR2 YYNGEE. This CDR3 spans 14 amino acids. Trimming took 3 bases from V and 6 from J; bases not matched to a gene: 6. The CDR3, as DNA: TGTGCCAGCAGCGCCATAACAGGGGGCGATGGCTACACCTTC. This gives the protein CASSAITGGDGYTF.

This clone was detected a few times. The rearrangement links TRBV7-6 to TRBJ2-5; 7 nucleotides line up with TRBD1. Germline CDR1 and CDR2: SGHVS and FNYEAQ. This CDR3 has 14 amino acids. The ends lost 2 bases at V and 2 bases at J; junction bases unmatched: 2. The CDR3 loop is CASSLYRGQETQYF. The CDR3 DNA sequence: TGTGCCAGCAGCTTATACAGGGGTCAAGAGACCCAGTACTTC.

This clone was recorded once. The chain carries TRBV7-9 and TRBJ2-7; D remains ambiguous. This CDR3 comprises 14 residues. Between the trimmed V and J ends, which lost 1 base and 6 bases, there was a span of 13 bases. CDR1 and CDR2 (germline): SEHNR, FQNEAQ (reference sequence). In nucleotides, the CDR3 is TGTGCCAGCAGCTTAGAATTTGGGCAAGTCGAGCAGTACTTC. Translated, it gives CASSLEFGQVEQYF.

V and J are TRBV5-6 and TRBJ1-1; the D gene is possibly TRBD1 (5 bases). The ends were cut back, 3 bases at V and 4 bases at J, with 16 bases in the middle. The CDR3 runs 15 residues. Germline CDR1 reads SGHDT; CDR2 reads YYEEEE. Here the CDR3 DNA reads TGTGCCAGCAGCTGGATCGACAGCCGGAGCACTGAAGCTTTCTTT. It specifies CASSWIDSRSTEAFF.

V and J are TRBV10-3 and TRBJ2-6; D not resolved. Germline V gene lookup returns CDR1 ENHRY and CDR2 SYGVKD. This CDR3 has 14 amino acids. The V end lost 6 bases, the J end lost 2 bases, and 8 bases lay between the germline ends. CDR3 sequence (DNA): TGTGCCATCAGAAGCGATACTGGGGCCAACGTCCTGACTTTC. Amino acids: CAIRSDTGANVLTF.

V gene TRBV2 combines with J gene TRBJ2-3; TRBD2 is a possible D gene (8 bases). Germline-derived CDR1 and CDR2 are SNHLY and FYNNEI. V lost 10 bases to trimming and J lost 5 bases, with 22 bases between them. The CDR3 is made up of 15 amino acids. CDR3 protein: CATQGEAGVGDTQYF. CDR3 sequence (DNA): TGTGCCACCCAGGGGGAAGCGGGAGTGGGAGATACGCAGTATTTT. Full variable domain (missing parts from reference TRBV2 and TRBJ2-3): EPEVTQTPSHQVTQMGQEVILRCVPISNHLYFYWYRQILGQKVEFLVSFYNNEISEKSEIFDDQFSVERPDGSNFTLKIRSTKLEDSAMYFCATQGEAGVGDTQYFGPGTRLTVL.

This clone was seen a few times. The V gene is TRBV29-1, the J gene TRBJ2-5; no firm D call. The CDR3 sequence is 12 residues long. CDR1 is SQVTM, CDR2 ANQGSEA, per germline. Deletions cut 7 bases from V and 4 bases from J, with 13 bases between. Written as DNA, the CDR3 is TGCAGCGCCCTCCTAGGTGGAGAGACCCAGTACTTC. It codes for CSALLGGETQYF.

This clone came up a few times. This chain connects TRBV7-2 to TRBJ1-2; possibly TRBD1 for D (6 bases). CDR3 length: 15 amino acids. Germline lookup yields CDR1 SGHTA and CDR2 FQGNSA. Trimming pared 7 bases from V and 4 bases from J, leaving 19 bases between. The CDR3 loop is CASTIGQLALYGYTF. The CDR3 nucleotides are TGTGCCAGCACAATTGGACAGTTAGCTCTCTATGGCTACACCTTC.

The CDR3 DNA is TGTGCCAGCAGCCTCTCAGGGTCTAGCAATCAGCCCCAGCATTTT. This sequence encodes CASSLSGSSNQPQHF. This chain connects TRBV9 to TRBJ1-5; tentative D call: TRBD1 (5 bases). Trimming pared 4 bases from V and 0 bases from J, leaving 11 bases between. Germline-derived CDR1 and CDR2 are SGDLS and YYNGEE. There are 15 residues in the CDR3.

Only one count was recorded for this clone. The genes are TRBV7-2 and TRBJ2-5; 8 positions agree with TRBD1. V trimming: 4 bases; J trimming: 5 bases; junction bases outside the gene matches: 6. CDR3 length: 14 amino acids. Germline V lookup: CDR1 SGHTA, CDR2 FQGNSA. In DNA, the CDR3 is TGTGCCAGCAGCTCTACAGGGGGGTGGGAGACCCAGTACTTC. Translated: CASSSTGGWETQYF.

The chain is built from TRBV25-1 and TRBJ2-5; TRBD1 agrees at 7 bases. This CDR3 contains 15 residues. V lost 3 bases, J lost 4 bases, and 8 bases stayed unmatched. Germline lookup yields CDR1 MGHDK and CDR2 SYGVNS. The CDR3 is CASSELQGTGETQYF. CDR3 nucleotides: TGTGCCAGCAGTGAGCTACAGGGGACGGGAGAGACCCAGTACTTC.

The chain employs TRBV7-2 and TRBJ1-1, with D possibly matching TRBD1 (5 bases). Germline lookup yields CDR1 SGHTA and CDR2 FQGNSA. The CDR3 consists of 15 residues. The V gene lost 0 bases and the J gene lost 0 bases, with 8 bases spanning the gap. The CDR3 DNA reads TGTGCCAGCAGCTTAGCTCCGACAGTGAACACTGAAGCTTTCTTT. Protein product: CASSLAPTVNTEAFF.

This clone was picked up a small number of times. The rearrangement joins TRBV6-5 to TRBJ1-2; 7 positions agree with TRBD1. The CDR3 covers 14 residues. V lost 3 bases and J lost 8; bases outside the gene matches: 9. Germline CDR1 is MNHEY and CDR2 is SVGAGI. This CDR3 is CASSYDRVGSGYTF. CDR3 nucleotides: TGTGCCAGCAGTTATGACAGGGTAGGGAGCGGCTACACCTTC.

In DNA form, the CDR3 reads TGTGCCAGCAGCCAAGGGACAGGGGATCAGCCCCAGCATTTT. It yields the protein CASSQGTGDQPQHF. The J gene is TRBJ1-5, the V gene TRBV4-2; 9 bases agree with TRBD1. The CDR3 covers 14 residues. CDR1 and CDR2 from the germline V gene are LGHNA and YNFKEQ. Trimming took 1 base from V and 5 from J; bases not matched to a gene: 0.

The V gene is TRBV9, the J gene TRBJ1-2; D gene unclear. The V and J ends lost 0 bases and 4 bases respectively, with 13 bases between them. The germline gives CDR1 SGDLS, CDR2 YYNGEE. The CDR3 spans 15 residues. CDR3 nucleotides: TGTGCCAGCAGCGTAGGTGGAGGTATCCTCTATGGCTACACCTTC. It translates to CASSVGGGILYGYTF.

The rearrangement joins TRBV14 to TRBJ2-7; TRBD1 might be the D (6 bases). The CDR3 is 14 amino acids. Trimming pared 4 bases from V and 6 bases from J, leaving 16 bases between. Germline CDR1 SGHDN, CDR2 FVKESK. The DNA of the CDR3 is TGTGCCAGCAGCCCAACGGGACATTTTACCGAGCAGTACTTC. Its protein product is CASSPTGHFTEQYF.

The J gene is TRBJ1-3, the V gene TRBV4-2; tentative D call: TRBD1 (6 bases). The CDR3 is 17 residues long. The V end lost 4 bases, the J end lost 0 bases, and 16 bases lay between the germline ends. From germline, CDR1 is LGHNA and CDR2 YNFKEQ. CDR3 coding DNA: TGTGCCAGCAGCCCCCTTGGCACAGGGAGCTCTGGAAACACCATATATTTT. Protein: CASSPLGTGSSGNTIYF.

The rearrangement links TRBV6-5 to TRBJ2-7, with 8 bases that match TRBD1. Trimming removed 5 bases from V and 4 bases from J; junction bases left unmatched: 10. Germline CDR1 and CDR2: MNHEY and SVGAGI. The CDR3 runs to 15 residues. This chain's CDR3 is CASSPPNRGEYEQYF. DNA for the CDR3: TGTGCCAGCAGTCCCCCTAACAGGGGGGAATACGAGCAGTACTTC.

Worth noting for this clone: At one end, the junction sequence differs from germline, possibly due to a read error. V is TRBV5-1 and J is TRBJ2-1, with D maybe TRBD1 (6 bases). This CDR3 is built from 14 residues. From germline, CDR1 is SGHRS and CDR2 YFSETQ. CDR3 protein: CASRLGRVGGEQFF. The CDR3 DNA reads TGCGCCAGCAGATTGGGGCGGGTAGGGGGTGAGCAGTTCTTC.

CDR3 region: CASSSWAGGYNEQFF. Written as DNA, the CDR3 is TGTGCCAGTAGTTCATGGGCAGGGGGATACAATGAGCAGTTCTTC. J is TRBJ2-1 and V is TRBV19; 7 positions match TRBD1. Germline CDR1 reads LNHDA; CDR2 reads SQIVND (reference sequence). The junction had 8 bases not matched to a gene; V was cut back by 5 bases and J by 4 bases. CDR3 length equals 15 residues.